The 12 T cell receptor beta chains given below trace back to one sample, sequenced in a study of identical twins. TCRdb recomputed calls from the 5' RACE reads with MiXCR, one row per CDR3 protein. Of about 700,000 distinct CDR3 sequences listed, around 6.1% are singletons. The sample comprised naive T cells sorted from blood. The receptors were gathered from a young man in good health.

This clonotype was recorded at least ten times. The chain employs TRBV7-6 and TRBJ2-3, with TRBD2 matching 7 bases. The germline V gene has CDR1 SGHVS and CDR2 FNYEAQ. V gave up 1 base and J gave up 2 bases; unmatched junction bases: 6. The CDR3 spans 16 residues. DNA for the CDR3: TGTGCCAGCAGCTTAGGGATCGCGGGGGTCACAGATACGCAGTATTTT. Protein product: CASSLGIAGVTDTQYF.

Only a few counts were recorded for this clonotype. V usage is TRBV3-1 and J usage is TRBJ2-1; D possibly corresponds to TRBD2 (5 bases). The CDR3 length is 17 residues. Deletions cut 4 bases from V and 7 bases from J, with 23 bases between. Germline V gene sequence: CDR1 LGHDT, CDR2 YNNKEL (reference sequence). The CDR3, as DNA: TGTGCCAGCAGCCCCCTCCCGGGCTACGCTAGGGAGAATGAGCAGTTCTTC. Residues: CASSPLPGYARENEQFF.

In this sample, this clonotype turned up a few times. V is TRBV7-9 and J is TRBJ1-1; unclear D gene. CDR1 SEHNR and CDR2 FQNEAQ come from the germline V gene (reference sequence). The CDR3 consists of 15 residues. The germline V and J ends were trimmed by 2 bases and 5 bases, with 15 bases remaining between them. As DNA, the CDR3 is TGTGCCAGCAGCTTATCTCCGGGCGCAAGGACTGAAGCTTTCTTT. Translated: CASSLSPGARTEAFF.

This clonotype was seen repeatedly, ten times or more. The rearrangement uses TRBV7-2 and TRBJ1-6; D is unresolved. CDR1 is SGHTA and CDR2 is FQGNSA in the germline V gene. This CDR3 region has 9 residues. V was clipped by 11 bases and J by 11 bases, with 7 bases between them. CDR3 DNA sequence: TGTGCCGTTGGTCCACCCCTCCACTTT. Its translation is CAVGPPLHF.

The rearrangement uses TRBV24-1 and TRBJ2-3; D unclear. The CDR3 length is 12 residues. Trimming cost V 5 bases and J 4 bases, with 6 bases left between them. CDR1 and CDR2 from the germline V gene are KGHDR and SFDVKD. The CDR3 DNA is TGTGCCACCAGTGCCCTGCCAGATACGCAGTATTTT. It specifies CATSALPDTQYF.

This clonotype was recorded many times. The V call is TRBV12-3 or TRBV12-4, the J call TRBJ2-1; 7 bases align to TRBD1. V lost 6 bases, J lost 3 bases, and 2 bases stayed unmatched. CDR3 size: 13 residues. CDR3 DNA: TGTGCCAGCAGGGGGACAGTCTACAATGAGCAGTTCTTC. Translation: CASRGTVYNEQFF.

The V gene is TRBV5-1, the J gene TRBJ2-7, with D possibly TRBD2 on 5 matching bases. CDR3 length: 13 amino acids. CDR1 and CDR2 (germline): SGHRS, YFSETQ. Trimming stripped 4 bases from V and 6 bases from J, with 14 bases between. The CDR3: CASSPRPGSEQYV. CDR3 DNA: TGCGCCAGCAGCCCCCGTCCGGGGAGCGAGCAGTACGTC.

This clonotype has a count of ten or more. The CDR3 nucleotides read TGTGCCAGCAGCTGGGGGTGGAACACCATATATTTT. Translating it yields CASSWGWNTIYF. This sequence joins TRBV12-3 or TRBV12-4 and TRBJ1-3, with D maybe TRBD1 (5 bases). V lost 6 bases, J lost 7 bases, and 10 bases lay in between. There are 12 residues in the CDR3.

As DNA, the CDR3 is TGTGCCAGCAACCAACAGGGCAACACAGATACGCAGTATTTT. Amino acids: CASNQQGNTDTQYF. V and J are TRBV25-1 and TRBJ2-3, with D possibly matching TRBD1 (6 bases). V lost 7 bases and J 2 bases, leaving 13 bases between the germline ends. This CDR3 contains 14 residues. The germline gives CDR1 MGHDK, CDR2 SYGVNS.

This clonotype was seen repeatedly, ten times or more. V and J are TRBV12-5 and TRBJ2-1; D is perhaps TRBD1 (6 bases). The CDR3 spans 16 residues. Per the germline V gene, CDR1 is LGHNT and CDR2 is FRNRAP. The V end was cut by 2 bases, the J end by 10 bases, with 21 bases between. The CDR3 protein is CASGLRSPGAQGEQFF. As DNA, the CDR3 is TGTGCTAGTGGTTTGCGAAGCCCCGGGGCTCAGGGGGAGCAGTTCTTC.

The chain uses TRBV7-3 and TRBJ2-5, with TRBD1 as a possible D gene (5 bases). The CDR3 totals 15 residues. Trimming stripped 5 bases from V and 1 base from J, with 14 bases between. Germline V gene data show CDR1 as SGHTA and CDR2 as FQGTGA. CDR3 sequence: CASSRWGSVQETQYF. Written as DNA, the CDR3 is TGTGCCAGCAGCCGATGGGGCAGTGTCCAAGAGACCCAGTACTTC.

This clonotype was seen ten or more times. The chain's CDR3 is CASRNQGAYEQYF. The CDR3 nucleotides are TGCGCCAGCAGGAATCAGGGGGCGTACGAGCAGTACTTC. This rearrangement joins TRBV5-1 to TRBJ2-7, with 8 bases matching TRBD1. The V and J ends lost 5 bases and 4 bases, in that order; junction bases with no gene match: 5. The length of the CDR3 is 13 residues. The germline V gene has CDR1 SGHRS and CDR2 YFSETQ.